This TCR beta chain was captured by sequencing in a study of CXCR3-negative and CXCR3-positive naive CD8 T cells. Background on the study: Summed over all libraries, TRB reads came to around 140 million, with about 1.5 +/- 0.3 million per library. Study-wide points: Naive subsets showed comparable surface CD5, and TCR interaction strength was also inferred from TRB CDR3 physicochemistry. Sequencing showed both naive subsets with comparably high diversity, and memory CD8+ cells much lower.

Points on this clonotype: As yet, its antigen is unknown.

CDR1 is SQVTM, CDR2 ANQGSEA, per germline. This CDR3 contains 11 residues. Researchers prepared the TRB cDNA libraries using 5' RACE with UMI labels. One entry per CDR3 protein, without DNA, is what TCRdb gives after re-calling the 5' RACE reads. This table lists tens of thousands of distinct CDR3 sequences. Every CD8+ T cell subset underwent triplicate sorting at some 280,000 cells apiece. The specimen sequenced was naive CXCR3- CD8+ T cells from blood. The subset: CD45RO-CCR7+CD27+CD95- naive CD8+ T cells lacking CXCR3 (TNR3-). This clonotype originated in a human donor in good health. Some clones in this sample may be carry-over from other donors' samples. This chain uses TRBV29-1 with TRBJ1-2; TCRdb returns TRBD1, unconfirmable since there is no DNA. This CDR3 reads CSARASYGYTF.